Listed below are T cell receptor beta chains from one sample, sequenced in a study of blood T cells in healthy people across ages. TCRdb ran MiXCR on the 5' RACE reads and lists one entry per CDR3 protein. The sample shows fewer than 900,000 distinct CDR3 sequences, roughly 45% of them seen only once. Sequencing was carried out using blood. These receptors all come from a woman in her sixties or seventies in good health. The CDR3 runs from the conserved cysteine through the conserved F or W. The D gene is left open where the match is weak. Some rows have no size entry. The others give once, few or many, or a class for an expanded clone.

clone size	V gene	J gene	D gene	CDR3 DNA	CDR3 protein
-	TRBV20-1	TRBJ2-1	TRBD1	TGCAGTGCTGGAGTGGGACAGGGATTTAGTGAGCAGTTCTTC	CSAGVGQGFSEQFF
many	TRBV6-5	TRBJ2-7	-	TGTGCCAGCAGTTCCCCGGACCGAACGGTGGAGCAGTACTTC	CASSSPDRTVEQYF
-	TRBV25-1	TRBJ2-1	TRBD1	TGTGCCAGCAACTTAACAGGGGGGTCCTACAATGAGCAGTTCTTC	CASNLTGGSYNEQFF
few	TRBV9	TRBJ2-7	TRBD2	TGTGCCAGCAGCGGGGGACTAGCGGGTTCTTACGAGCAGTACTTC	CASSGGLAGSYEQYF
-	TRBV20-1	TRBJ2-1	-	TGCAGTGCGCCGAGCGCTAGCCGCGAGCAGTTCTTC	CSAPSASREQFF
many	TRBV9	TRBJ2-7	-	TGTGCCAGCAGCCTTGGGACCCTGGCTTCCTACGAGCAGTACTTC	CASSLGTLASYEQYF
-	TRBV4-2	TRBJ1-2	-	TGTGCCAGCAGCCTTCAACAAGGGCCGGATGGCTACACCTTC	CASSLQQGPDGYTF
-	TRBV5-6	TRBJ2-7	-	TGTGCCAGCAGAACCGGACAGTCGAGGGAGCAGTACTTC	CASRTGQSREQYF
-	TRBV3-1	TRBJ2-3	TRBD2	TGTGCCAGCAGCCAAGATCGGGGACTAGCGGGTTACGGCACAGATACGCAGTATTTT	CASSQDRGLAGYGTDTQYF
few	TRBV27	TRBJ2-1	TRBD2	TGTGCCAGCAGTTCTAGCGGGAGGGCCTACAATGAGCAGTTCTTC	CASSSSGRAYNEQFF
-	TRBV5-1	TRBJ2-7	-	TGCGCCAGCAGCATTAGACAGGACGAGCAGTACTTC	CASSIRQDEQYF
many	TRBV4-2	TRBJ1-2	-	TGTGCCAGCAGCCTGACGGGCCAAGGGATAGGCTACACCTTC	CASSLTGQGIGYTF
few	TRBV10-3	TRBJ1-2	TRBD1	TGTGCCATCAGTGGAGGACAGGGGTCACCCTTTTCCTATGGCTACACCTTC	CAISGGQGSPFSYGYTF
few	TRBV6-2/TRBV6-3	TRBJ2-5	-	TGTGCCATCCAGCGCCAGGAGCAAGAGACCCAGTACTTC	CAIQRQEQETQYF
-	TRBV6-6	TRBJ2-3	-	TGTGCCAGCAGTTACGGGACCTACACAGATACGCAGTATTTT	CASSYGTYTDTQYF
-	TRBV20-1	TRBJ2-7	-	TGCAGTGCCTCGGACAAGATCTCCTACGAGCAGTACTTC	CSASDKISYEQYF
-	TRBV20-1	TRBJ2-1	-	TGCAGTACCGAACGCAGCAATGAGCAGTTCTTC	CSTERSNEQFF
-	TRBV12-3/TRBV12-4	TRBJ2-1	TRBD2	TGTGCCAGCAGTTTAGCCGTGGGGGGTAGCGGGAGAACCGATGAGCAGTTCTTC	CASSLAVGGSGRTDEQFF
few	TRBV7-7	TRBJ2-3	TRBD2	TGTGCCAGCAGTCCTAGCGGGGGTGTATCAGATACGCAGTATTTT	CASSPSGGVSDTQYF
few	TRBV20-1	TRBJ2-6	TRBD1	TGCAGTGCTAGAAGCCGGACAGGGGGCTTCTCTGGGGCCAACGTCCTGACTTTC	CSARSRTGGFSGANVLTF
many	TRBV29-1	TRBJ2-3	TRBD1	TGCAGCGTGTGGGACCGAACAGGGGCCACAGATACGCAGTATTTT	CSVWDRTGATDTQYF
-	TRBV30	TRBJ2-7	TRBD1	TGTGCCTGGAGTGGGACAGGTCAATCCTACGAGCAGTACTTC	CAWSGTGQSYEQYF
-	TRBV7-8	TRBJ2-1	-	TGTGCCAGCAGCCCCGGGTGGGCCTTTGAGCAGTTCTTC	CASSPGWAFEQFF
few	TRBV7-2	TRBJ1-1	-	TGTGCCAGCAGCGAACAGGGGAACACTGAAGCTTTCTTT	CASSEQGNTEAFF
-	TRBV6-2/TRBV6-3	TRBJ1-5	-	TGTGCCAGCAGTTACTCGATAAGCGGACATAGCAATCAGCCCCAGCATTTT	CASSYSISGHSNQPQHF
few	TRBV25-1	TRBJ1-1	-	TGTGCCAGCAGTGAAGACACTGAAGCTTTCTTT	CASSEDTEAFF
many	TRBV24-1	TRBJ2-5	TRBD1	TGTGCCACCAGTGATTTAGCCACAGGGGAGGAGACCCAGTACTTC	CATSDLATGEETQYF
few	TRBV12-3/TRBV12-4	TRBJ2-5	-	TGTGCCAGCAGTTTAATAGAAGAGACCCAGTACTTC	CASSLIEETQYF
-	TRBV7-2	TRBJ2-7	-	TGTGCCAGCAGCTTACGCCAGGGGTACTACGAGCAGTACTTC	CASSLRQGYYEQYF
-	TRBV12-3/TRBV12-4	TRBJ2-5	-	TGTGCCAGCAGTTTGATCGGAGGGGGCGATCAAGAGACCCAGTACTTC	CASSLIGGGDQETQYF
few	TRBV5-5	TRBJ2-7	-	TGTGCCAGCAGTTACTCCGGGACCGACAATACCTACGAGCAGTACTTC	CASSYSGTDNTYEQYF
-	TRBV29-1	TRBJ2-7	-	TGCAGCGTTGATGTAGGGATTCTTAGCTCCTACGAGCAGTACTTC	CSVDVGILSSYEQYF
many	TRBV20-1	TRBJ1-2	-	TGCAGTGCTAGAGGGGGGAACTATGGCTACACCTTC	CSARGGNYGYTF
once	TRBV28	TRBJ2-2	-	TGTGCCAGCAGTCACGGGGGCGGTTCTTATACCGGGGAGCTGTTTTTT	CASSHGGGSYTGELFF
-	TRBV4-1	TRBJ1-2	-	TGCGCCAGCAGCCACCTGGACACAGCCAACTATGGCTACACCTTC	CASSHLDTANYGYTF
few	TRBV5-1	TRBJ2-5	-	TGCGCCAGCAGCTTAAGCTTAGGCCTGGGGATGGAGACCCAGTACTTC	CASSLSLGLGMETQYF
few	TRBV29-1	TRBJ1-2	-	TGCAGCGTTGAGACCGGCTATGGCTACACCTTC	CSVETGYGYTF
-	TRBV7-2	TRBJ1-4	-	TGTGCCAGCAGCCCTAATGGGCAGAACAATGAAAAACTGTTTTTT	CASSPNGQNNEKLFF
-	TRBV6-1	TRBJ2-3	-	TGTGCCAGCAGCCCCCGACGTGGAGGGATCTCCACAGATACGCAGTATTTT	CASSPRRGGISTDTQYF
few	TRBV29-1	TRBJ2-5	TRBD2	TGCAGCGTCGAGACGGCTACGGGGGGGACCCAGTACTTC	CSVETATGGTQYF
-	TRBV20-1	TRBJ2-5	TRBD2	TGCAGTGCTAGAGATTGGGCGGGGGTTAACCGAGAGCAGTACTTC	CSARDWAGVNREQYF